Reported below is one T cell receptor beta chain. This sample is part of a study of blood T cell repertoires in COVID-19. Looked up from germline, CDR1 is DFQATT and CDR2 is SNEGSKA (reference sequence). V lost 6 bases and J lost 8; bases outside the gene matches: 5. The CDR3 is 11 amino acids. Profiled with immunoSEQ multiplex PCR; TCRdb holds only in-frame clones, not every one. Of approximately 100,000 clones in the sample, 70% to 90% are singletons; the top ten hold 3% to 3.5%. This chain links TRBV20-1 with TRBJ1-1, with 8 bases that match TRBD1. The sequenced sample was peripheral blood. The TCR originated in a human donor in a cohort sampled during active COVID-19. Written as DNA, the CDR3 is TGCAGTGCCCGACAGGGGTTCGAAGCTTTCTTT. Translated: CSARQGFEAFF.